This TCR beta chain was sequenced for a study of blood T cell repertoires in COVID-19. For the study at large: Samples taken during acute and convalescent COVID-19 were collected in the United States, Italy and Spain. Sample material is recorded as cDNA or gDNA derived from T cells, B-cell-depleted T cells, or PBMCs.

V lost 3 bases and J 7 bases, leaving 13 bases between the germline ends. The CDR3 length is 13 residues. Germline assignment: CDR1 SQVTM and CDR2 ANQGSEA. In the original workflow: Amplification of reference gene primers was used by the study to estimate nucleated cell counts. Assay used: immunoSEQ multiplex PCR; TCRdb lists only in-frame clones, some missing. The V and J calls and clone size were taken over from that table, and D and trimming were inferred from the DNA. The table includes 62,000 or so clones, nearly 90% detected once. This receptor was identified in a man aged 45-65 years with active COVID-19. The chain couples TRBV29-1 to TRBJ1-5; TRBD1 is a possible D gene (6 bases). The sample consisted of peripheral blood. The CDR3 sequence: CSVDAGVGQPQHF. CDR3 in DNA: TGCAGCGTTGATGCAGGGGTGGGGCAGCCCCAGCATTTT.